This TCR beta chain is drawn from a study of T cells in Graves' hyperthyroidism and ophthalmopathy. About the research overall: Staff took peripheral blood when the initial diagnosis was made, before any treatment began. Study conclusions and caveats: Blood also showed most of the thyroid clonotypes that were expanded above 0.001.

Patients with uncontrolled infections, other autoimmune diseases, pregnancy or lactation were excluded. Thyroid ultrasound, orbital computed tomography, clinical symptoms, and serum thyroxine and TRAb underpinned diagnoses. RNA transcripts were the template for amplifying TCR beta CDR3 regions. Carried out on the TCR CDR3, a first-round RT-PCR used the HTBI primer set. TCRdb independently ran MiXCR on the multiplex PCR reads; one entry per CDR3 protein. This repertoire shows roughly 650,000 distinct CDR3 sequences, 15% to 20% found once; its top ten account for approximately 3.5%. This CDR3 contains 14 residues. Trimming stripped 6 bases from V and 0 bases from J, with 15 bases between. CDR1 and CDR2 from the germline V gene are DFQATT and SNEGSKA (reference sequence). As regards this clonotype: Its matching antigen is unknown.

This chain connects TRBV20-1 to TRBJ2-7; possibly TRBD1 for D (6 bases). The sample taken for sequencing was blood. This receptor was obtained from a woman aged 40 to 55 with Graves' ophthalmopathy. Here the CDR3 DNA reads TGCAGTGCCCACTGGACAGCTAACTCCTACGAGCAGTACTTC. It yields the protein CSAHWTANSYEQYF.